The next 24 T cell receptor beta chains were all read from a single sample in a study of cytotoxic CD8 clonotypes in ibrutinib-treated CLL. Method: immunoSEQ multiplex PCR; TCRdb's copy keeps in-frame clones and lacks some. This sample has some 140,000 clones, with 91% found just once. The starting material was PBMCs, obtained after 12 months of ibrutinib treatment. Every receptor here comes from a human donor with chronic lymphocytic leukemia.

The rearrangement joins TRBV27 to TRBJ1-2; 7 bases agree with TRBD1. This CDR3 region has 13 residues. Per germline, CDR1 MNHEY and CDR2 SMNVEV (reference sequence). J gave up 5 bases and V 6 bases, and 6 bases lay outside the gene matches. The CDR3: CASSTGQMYGYTF. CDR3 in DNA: TGTGCCAGCAGCACGGGACAGATGTATGGCTACACCTTC.

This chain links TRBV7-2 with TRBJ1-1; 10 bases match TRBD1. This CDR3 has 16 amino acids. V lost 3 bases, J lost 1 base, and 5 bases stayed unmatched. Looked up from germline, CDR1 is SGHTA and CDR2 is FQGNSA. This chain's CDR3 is CASSFDRGRRNTEAFF. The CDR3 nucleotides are TGTGCCAGCAGCTTTGACAGGGGGCGGCGGAACACTGAAGCTTTCTTT. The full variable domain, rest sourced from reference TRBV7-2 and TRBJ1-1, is GAGVSQSPSNKVTEKGKDVELRCDPISGHTALYWYRQSLGQGLEFLIYFQGNSAPDKSGLPSDRFSAERTGGSVSTLTIQRTQQEDSAVYLCASSFDRGRRNTEAFFGQGTRLTVV.

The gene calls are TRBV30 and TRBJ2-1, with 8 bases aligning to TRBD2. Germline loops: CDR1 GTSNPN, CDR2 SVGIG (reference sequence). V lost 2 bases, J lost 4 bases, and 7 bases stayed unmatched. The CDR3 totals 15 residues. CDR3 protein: CAWSSWREEYNEQFF. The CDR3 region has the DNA TGTGCCTGGAGTTCCTGGCGGGAGGAGTACAATGAGCAGTTCTTC.

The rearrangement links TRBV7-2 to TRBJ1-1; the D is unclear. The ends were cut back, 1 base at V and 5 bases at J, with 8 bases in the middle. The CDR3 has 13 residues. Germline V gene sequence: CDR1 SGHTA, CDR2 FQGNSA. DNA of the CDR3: TGTGCCAGCAGCTTAGATTCGTTTACTGAAGCTTTCTTT. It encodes CASSLDSFTEAFF.

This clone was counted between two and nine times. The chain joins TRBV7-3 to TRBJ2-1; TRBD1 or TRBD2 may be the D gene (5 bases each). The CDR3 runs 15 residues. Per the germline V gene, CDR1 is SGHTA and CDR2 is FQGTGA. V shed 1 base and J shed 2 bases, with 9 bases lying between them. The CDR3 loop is CASSLKADTYNEQFF. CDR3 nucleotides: TGTGCCAGCAGCTTAAAAGCGGACACCTACAATGAGCAGTTCTTC.

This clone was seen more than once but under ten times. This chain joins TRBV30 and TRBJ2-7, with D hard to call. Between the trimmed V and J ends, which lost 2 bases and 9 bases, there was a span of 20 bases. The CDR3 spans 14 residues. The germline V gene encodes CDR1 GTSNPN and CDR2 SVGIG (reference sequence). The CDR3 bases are TGTGCCTGGAGTCAACCCGCAGAGATCCTTGGGCAGTACTTC. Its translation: CAWSQPAEILGQYF.

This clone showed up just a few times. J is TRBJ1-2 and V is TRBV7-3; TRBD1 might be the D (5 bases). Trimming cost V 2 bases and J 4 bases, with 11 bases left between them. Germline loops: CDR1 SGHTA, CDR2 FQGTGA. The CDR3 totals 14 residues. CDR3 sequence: CASSLRDGAYGYTF. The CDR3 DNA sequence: TGTGCCAGCAGCTTACGGGACGGTGCCTATGGCTACACCTTC.

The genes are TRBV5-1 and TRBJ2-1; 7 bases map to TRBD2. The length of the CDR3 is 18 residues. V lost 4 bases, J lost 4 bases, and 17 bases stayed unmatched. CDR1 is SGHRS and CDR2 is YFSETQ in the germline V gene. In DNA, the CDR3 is TGCGCCAGCAGCCACATTCCGGGAGGCGCGATTGGATACAATGAGCAGTTCTTC. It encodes CASSHIPGGAIGYNEQFF. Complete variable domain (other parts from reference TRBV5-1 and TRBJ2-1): KAGVTQTPRYLIKTRGQQVTLSCSPISGHRSVSWYQQTPGQGLQFLFEYFSETQRNKGNFPGRFSGRQFSNSRSEMNVSTLELGDSALYLCASSHIPGGAIGYNEQFFGPGTRLTVL.

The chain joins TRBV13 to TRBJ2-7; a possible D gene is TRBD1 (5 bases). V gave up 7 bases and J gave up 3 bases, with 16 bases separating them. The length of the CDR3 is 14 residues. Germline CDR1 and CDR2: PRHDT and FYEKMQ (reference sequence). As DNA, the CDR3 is TGTGCCAGCACCAAGCAGGGCCTAAACTACGAGCAGTACTTC. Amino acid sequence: CASTKQGLNYEQYF.

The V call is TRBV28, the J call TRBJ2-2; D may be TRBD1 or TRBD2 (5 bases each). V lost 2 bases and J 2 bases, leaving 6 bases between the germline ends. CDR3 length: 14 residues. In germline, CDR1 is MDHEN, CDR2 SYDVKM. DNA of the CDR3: TGTGCCAGCAGTTTACGGGACAACACCGGGGAGCTGTTTTTT. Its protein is CASSLRDNTGELFF.

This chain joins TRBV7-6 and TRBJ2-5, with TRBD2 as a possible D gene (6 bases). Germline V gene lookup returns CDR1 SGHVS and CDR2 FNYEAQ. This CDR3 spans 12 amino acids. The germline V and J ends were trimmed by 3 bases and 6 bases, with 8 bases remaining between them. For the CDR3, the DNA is TGTGCCAGCAGCTTGGAGGGGAAGACCCAGTACTTC. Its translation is CASSLEGKTQYF. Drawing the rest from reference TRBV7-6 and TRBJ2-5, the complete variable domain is GAGVSQSPRYKVTKRGQDVALRCDPISGHVSLYWYRQALGQGPEFLTYFNYEAQQDKSGLPNDRFSAERPEGSISTLTIQRTEQRDSAMYRCASSLEGKTQYFGPGTRLLVL.

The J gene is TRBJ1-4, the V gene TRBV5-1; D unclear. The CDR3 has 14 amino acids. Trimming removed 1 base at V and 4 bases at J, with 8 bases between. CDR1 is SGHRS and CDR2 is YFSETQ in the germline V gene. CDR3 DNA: TGCGCCAGCAGCTTGACAGTTTTTAATGAAAAACTGTTTTTT. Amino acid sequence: CASSLTVFNEKLFF.

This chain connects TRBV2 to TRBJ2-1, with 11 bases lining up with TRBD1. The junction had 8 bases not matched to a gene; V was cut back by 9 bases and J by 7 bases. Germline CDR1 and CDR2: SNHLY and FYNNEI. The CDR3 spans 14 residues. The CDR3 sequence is CASRPGQGVNEQFF. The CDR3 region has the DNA TGTGCCAGTAGACCGGGACAGGGGGTTAATGAGCAGTTCTTC.

The CDR3 region has the DNA TGTGCCAGCAGCAAGAAGGGGACAGGCACAGATACGCAGTATTTT. Translating gives CASSKKGTGTDTQYF. The chain combines TRBV6-1 with TRBJ2-3, with TRBD1 matching 7 bases. J gave up 1 base and V 6 bases, and 7 bases lay outside the gene matches. This CDR3 is built from 15 residues. Germline V CDR1 and CDR2: MNHNS, SASEGT.

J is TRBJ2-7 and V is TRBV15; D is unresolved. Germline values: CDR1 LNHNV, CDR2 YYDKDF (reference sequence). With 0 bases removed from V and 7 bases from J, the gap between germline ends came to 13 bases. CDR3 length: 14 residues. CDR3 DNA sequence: TGTGCCACCAGCAGAGATCGTACAGTCGGGGAGCAGTACTTC. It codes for CATSRDRTVGEQYF. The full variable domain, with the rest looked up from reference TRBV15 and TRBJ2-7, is DAMVIQNPRYQVTQFGKPVTLSCSQTLNHNVMYWYQQKSSQAPKLLFHYYDKDFNNEADTPDNFQSRRPNTSFCFLDIRSPGLGDTAMYLCATSRDRTVGEQYFGPGTRLTVT.

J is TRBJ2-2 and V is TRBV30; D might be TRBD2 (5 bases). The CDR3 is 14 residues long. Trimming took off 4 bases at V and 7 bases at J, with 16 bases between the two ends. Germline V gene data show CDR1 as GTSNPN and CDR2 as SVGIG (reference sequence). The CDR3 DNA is TGTGCCTGGACGCCGGGGATGTCATTCGGGGAGCTGTTTTTT. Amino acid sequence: CAWTPGMSFGELFF. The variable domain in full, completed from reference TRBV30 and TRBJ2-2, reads SQTIHQWPATLVQPVGSPLSLECTVEGTSNPNLYWYRQAAGRGLQLLFYSVGIGQISSEVPQNLSASRPQDRQFILSSKKLLLSDSGFYLCAWTPGMSFGELFFGEGSRLTVL.

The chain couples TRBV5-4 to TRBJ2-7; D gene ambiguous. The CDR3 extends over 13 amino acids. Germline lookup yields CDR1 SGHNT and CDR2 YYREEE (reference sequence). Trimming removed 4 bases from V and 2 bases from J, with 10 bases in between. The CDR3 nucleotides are TGTGCCAGCAGCGTCGCAGATACCTACGAGCAGTACTTC. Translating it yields CASSVADTYEQYF.

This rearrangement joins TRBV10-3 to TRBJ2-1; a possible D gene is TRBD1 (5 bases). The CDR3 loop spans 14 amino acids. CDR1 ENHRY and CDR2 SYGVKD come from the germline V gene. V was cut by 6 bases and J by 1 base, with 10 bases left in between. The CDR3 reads CAIRSQGSYNEQFF. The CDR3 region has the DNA TGTGCCATCAGGTCTCAGGGATCCTACAATGAGCAGTTCTTC.

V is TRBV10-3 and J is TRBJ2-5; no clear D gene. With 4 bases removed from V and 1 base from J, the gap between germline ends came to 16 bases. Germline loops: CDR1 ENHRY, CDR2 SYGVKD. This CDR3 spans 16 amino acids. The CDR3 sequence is CAISGVPGDFQETQYF. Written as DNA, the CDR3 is TGTGCCATCAGTGGCGTGCCAGGCGACTTCCAAGAGACCCAGTACTTC.

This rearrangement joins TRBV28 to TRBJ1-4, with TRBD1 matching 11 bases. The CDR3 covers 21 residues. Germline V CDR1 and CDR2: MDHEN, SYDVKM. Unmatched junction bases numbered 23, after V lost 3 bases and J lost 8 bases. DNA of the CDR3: TGTGCCAGCAGTTTTGGCCAGACAAGGTGGGAGGACAGGGGGCAGTACGAAAAACTGTTTTTT. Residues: CASSFGQTRWEDRGQYEKLFF.

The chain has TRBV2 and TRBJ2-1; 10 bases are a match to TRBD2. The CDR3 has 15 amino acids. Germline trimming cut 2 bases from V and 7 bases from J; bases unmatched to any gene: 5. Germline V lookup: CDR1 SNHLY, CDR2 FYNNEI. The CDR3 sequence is CASSENQRGGNEQFF. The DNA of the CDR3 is TGTGCCAGCAGTGAAAACCAGCGGGGGGGGAATGAGCAGTTCTTC.

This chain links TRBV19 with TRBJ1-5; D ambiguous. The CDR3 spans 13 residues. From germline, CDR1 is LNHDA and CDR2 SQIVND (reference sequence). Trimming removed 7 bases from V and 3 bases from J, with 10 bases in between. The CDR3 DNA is TGTGCCAGTAAGAGGACCATCAATCAGCCCCAGCATTTT. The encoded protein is CASKRTINQPQHF.

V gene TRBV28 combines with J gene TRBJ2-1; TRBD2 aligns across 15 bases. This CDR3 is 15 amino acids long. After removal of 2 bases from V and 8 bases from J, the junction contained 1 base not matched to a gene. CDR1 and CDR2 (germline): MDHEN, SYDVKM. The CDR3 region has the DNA TGTGCCAGCAGTTTAGGACTAGCGGGGGGGCATGAGCAGTTCTTC. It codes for CASSLGLAGGHEQFF.

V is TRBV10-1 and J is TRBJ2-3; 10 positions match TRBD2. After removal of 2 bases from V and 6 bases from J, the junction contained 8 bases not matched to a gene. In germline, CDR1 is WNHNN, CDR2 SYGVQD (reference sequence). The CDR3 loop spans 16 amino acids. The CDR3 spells CASSETSGRASDTQYF. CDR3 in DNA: TGCGCCAGCAGTGAGACGAGCGGGAGGGCGTCGGATACGCAGTATTTT.